Listed below are T cell receptor beta chains from one sample, sequenced in a study of cytomegalovirus exposure and HLA in healthy donors. Sequencing used immunoSEQ multiplex PCR; TCRdb keeps in-frame clones, though not all of them. Its listing shows tens of thousands of clones. Sequenced: PBMCs. Every receptor here comes from a woman aged 60-75 years in good health and CMV-seronegative. The CDR3 runs from the conserved cysteine through the conserved F or W. Each record gives: V gene, J gene, D gene, CDR3 DNA, CDR3 protein. The D gene is left open where the match is weak.

TRBV5-1	TRBJ2-3	TRBD2	TGCGCCAGCCTAGCGGGAGGGGGAGATACGCAGTATTTT	CASLAGGGDTQYF
TRBV19	TRBJ2-2	TRBD1	TGTGCCAGTAGTATACTCGGGACAGATCTAAACACCGGGGAGCTGTTTTTT	CASSILGTDLNTGELFF
TRBV19	TRBJ2-7	TRBD2	TGTGCCAGTAGTCTCGTCCCAGCGGGAGAAAGCGAGCAGTACTTC	CASSLVPAGESEQYF
TRBV9	TRBJ1-3	.	TGTGCCAGCAGCGTAGGGCCGGGGGCCATATATTTT	CASSVGPGAIYF
TRBV15	TRBJ1-1	TRBD1	TGTGCCACCAGCACGACAGGGGGTTGGACTGAAGCTTTCTTT	CATSTTGGWTEAFF
TRBV5-4	TRBJ2-5	TRBD2	TGTGCCAGCAGCTCCGGGACTAGCGGGAGGAAGTTGGAGACCCAGTACTTC	CASSSGTSGRKLETQYF
TRBV30	TRBJ2-7	.	TGTGCCTGGAGTCGTGGCGGAGCCCGCGAGCAGTACTTC	CAWSRGGAREQYF
TRBV6-1	TRBJ2-5	TRBD2	TGTGCCAGCAGTGAGAGGGAGGGGGAGACCCAGTACTTC	CASSEREGETQYF
TRBV10-1	TRBJ2-2	TRBD2	TGCGCCAGCAGTTCCGGGACTAAGGCCGCCGGGGAGCTGTTTTTT	CASSSGTKAAGELFF
TRBV28	TRBJ2-6	TRBD1	TGTGCCAGCAGTTTACCCGCAGGGGGCGGTGGGGCCAACGTCCTGACTTTC	CASSLPAGGGGANVLTF
TRBV18	TRBJ2-7	.	TGTGCCAGTCGTGCGTCTAGCGAAAGTTACGAGCAGTACTTC	CASRASSESYEQYF
TRBV2	TRBJ2-7	.	TGTGCCAGCATGGACAGCTCCTACGAGCAGTACTTC	CASMDSSYEQYF
TRBV11-2	TRBJ1-3	TRBD1	TGTGCCAGCAGCACAACAGGGGCGGGAAACACCATATATTTT	CASSTTGAGNTIYF
TRBV6-4	TRBJ2-2	.	TGTGCCAGCAGTGTCGGTACCGGGGAGCTGTTTTTT	CASSVGTGELFF
TRBV28	TRBJ1-1	.	TGTGCGGCCTGGAGCCTGAACACTGAAGCTTTCTTT	CAAWSLNTEAFF
TRBV19	TRBJ1-1	.	TGTGCCAGTAGTACCCGACGGGAGGCGGACACTGAAGCTTTCTTT	CASSTRREADTEAFF
TRBV19	TRBJ1-1	TRBD1	TGTGCCAGTAGTGTCGGACAGGAGAACACTGAAGCTTTCTTT	CASSVGQENTEAFF
TRBV2	TRBJ2-7	.	TGTGCCAGCTTTGGGGCCAACGCCTACGAGCAGTACTTC	CASFGANAYEQYF
TRBV5-1	TRBJ2-1	.	TGCGCCAGCAGCTTGGGTGAGCGACCCAATGAGCAGTTCTTC	CASSLGERPNEQFF
TRBV27	TRBJ2-7	TRBD1	TGTGCCAGCCGTCGGGACAGGATTTCCTACGAGCAGTACTTC	CASRRDRISYEQYF
TRBV6-1	TRBJ1-1	TRBD1	TGTGCCAGCAGTGGTCGACAGGGGACGAACACTGAAGCTTTCTTT	CASSGRQGTNTEAFF
TRBV10-3	TRBJ1-1	.	TGTGCCATCAGTGAGACGAGGGGACTTAACACTGAAGCTTTCTTT	CAISETRGLNTEAFF
TRBV7-8	TRBJ1-1	.	TGTGCCAGCAGCTCCGAAACCGGGAACACTGAAGCTTTCTTT	CASSSETGNTEAFF
TRBV9	TRBJ2-2	.	TGTGCCAGCAGCGTAGGGCCCGGGGAGCTGTTTTTT	CASSVGPGELFF
TRBV25-1	TRBJ1-4	.	TGTGCCAGCCGAAGGGGTTTGCCCACTAATGAAAAACTGTTTTTT	CASRRGLPTNEKLFF